This TCR beta chain was identified in a study of shared clonotypes between healthy human individuals (dated by TCRdb to about 2020). For the study in its entirety: The cohort included a few men and a couple of women between 18 and 49 years of age. Each donor's leukapheresis produced roughly between roughly 0.85 and 9 billion PBMCs. To increase sequencing depth and limit assay-specific biases, TCR repertoire library preparation and sequencing were carried out by different laboratories using diverse techniques. Per donor, three plates each were used for CD4 naive and CD4 memory, two for CD8 naive, and one for CD8 memory. To estimate repertoire size and how much clonotypes are shared between individuals, the study performed deep sequencing of blood TCR repertoires from a handful of healthy adults. Overall results and qualifications from the work: Sampling was limited to blood, and TCR repertoires in tissue likely differ from TCR repertoires in blood. When several donors were compared, the shared fraction of clonotypes was roughly 4.8% for naive CD4, more than 3% for naive CD8, 2% to 2.5% for memory CD4, and about 0.36% for memory CD8. Because the study included a small number of donors, the genetic and exposure-history diversity represented was limited. Larger estimated clonotype richness was generally found for naive subsets than for memory subsets. Even with the large sequencing depth, rarefaction of the sorted-subset datasets indicated that sequencing was incomplete. Compared with non-shared clonotypes, the clonotypes found in all four sorted-subset donors had higher generation probabilities. Pairwise subsampling indicated that sequencing depth was expected to affect the degree of clonotype sharing among donors.

Healthy HIV-negative adults with no recently reported acute infections or vaccinations were included as donors. All donors were Caucasian adults living in Nashville, Tennessee, USA. CD4+ T cells were enriched by magnetic negative selection; naive cells were then positively selected on CD45RA, and the negative fraction formed the memory subset. Blood was collected by leukapheresis, and PBMCs were isolated by Ficoll-Histopaque density gradient centrifugation and then cryopreserved in liquid nitrogen vapor phase. Purity and quantity of every magnetically sorted T cell population were checked by analytical flow cytometry. From each sorted fraction, genomic DNA was isolated and quantified by UV absorbance on a Nanodrop 2000c. Regarding this clone: Its cognate antigen has yet to be identified. The input lacks base qualities; no much larger clone sits a single base away.

There are 12 amino acids in the CDR3, from cysteine to phenylalanine inclusive. Only the CDR3 region is kept as DNA, spanning 36 bases read in frame from base 1. V lost 0 bases and J lost 13 bases, and the count of bases not matched to a germline gene is 2. CDR1 and CDR2 were assigned from the germline V gene as SGHTA and FQGNSA. TCR CDR3 regions were amplified from genomic DNA by multiplex PCR using the deep immunoSEQ assay. Genomic DNA extracted from each cell subset was distributed evenly over all wells of several immunoSEQ 96-well plates, and each plate served as one replicate. For sorted subsets, each replicate PCR was loaded with 200 ng genomic DNA, equivalent to 30,000 or so T cell genomes. Purified libraries were quantified with a Qubit 3.0 fluorometer, sized on a Bioanalyzer 2100, and re-quantified with the KAPA Library Quantification kit. Each immunoSEQ 96-well plate was sequenced on its own single-read 150-cycle Illumina NextSeq 550 flow cell. In the authors' own workflow: The immunoSEQ output contained only junctional sequences without quality scores, so filtering could not match that applied to full-length reads. To assign V/J genes and CDR3, sequences were annotated against IMGT germline references using PyIR, a Python wrapper for IgBLAST v1.9. Reads were filtered out if the reads had weak V/J assignments (E-value above 1e-6), no CDR3, stop codons, out-of-frame junctions, or ambiguous translated residues. V3J clonotypes were defined by identical inferred V gene, J gene, and CDR3 amino acid sequence. To compute the percentage overlap between repertoires, the number of shared unique clonotypes was divided by the size of the smaller repertoire. RTK rarefaction, the Chao1 estimator, and Recon v2.1 estimates of unobserved clonotypes were used to assess repertoire richness. Generation probabilities for all TCRbeta clonotypes obtained by the gDNA method from a few donors were computed using OLGA. What TCRdb holds here is the immuneACCESS table cut down to in-frame rearrangements. Part of the clones is not present; checked against another copy, under half of the missing clones reflect an unresolved V gene, and the others are unexplained. Clone size and V and J calls were adopted from that table, with D and trimming inferred from the DNA. For this sample there are roughly 2.4 million clones; approximately 96% appear just once. The ten largest clones take up approximately 0.13% of the sample.

The receptor was isolated from a man aged 18 to 30 in good health. Here the chain combines TRBV7-2 and TRBJ2-1, with 8 bases in between that match TRBD2. The sequenced sample consisted of naive CD4+ T cells sorted from blood. Reading the label with the study, this specimen's cell subset or site is: CD45RA+ positively selected. Read as DNA, the sequence is TGTGCCAGCAGCTTAGCGCGGGGGGAACAGTTCTTC. It translates to CASSLARGEQFF.